This T cell receptor (beta chain) was sequenced in a study of cytomegalovirus exposure and HLA in healthy donors. Points on this clone: Its antigen is unknown.

V lost 4 bases and J lost 4; bases outside the gene matches: 7. Germline V gene lookup returns CDR1 SGHTA and CDR2 FQGNSA. The CDR3 runs to 15 residues. A 120-subject validation cohort, separate from the roughly 700-subject first cohort, supplied the donors. Profiling relied on immunoSEQ multiplex PCR, and the TCRdb table lists in-frame clones only, not all of them. The sample contains more than 100,000 clones, over 75% of which appear only once. Study-level results: The TCR clusters that emerged in the first cohort tended, a later analysis found, to co-occur in the 120 or so validation repertoires. The authors listed approximately 150 TCR beta chains as cytomegalovirus-associated.

The receptor was derived from a young woman in good health and CMV-seropositive. The chain has TRBV7-2 and TRBJ1-5; 7 bases match TRBD1. The material sequenced was PBMCs. The CDR3 DNA sequence: TGTGCCAGCAGCTCACAGGGGAGTAAGAATCAGCCCCAGCATTTT. It is translated as CASSSQGSKNQPQHF.